This TCR beta chain was observed in a study of blood T cell repertoires in COVID-19. Study context: Samples came from the United States, Italy and Spain, spanning acute and convalescent COVID-19.

This clone was found a few times. The CDR3 extends over 15 amino acids. Germline V CDR1 and CDR2: LGHDT, YNNKEL (reference sequence). With 4 bases clipped from V and 3 bases from J, the junction kept 2 bases outside the gene matches. In the authors' workflow: Estimated nucleated cell counts came from reference gene primer amplification. Generated by immunoSEQ multiplex PCR, the TCRdb table keeps only in-frame clones and is missing some. Clone size and the V and J calls come from that table; the DNA yielded D and trimming. The repertoire holds about 140,000 clones, with 84% as singletons. This chain links TRBV3-1 (or the pseudogene TRBV3-2) with TRBJ1-6, with 8 bases lining up with TRBD1. The clonotype was recovered from a woman aged 18-29 years who had been exposed to COVID-19. Sequenced material: PBMCs or T cells enriched from blood (not recorded which). The CDR3 spells CASSPGTGYNSPLHF. CDR3 nucleotides: TGTGCCAGCAGCCCGGGGACAGGCTATAATTCACCCCTCCACTTT.